What follows is one T cell receptor beta chain and its context. What it binds is not known. The same CDR3 is also encoded by other DNA sequences in this sample. Clones were read by immunoSEQ multiplex PCR, and TCRdb kept only the in-frame ones, dropping some. The sample has roughly 2.6 million clones; roughly 92% are singletons. The data belong to a study of shared clonotypes between healthy human individuals. The CDR3 loop spans 14 amino acids. From germline, CDR1 is SGHNT and CDR2 YYREEE (reference sequence). V gave up 0 bases and J gave up 2 bases, with 8 bases separating them. Broader study findings: The study drew on few donors, limiting represented genetic and exposure-history diversity. Naive subsets usually exceeded memory subsets in estimated richness. Four donors showed sharing of about 5.5% of naive CD4 clonotypes.

Into CD45RA+ naive and CD45RA-negative memory subsets, the CD4+ cells were split. The origin of this receptor is a man between 18 and 35 years old in good health. This chain connects TRBV5-4 to TRBJ1-1; possible D gene TRBD1, 6 bases. Sequenced: naive CD4+ T cells sorted from blood. The subset: CD45RA+ positively selected. Written as DNA, the CDR3 is TGTGCCAGCAGCTTGGGACAGGCTAACACTGAAGCTTTCTTT. It encodes CASSLGQANTEAFF.